A single sample gave rise to the 27 T cell receptor beta chains below, sequenced in a study of tumor-infiltrating lymphocytes in primary liver carcinoma. TCR beta cDNA was prepared out of roughly 520 ng total RNA by means of a constant-region primer. Generation of the TCR beta libraries relied on three nested multiplex PCR rounds using slightly modified ARM-PCR. Each of the first two PCR rounds ran roughly 9 cycles with TRBV1-TRBV30 forward and C-beta reverse primers. From the multiplex PCR reads, TCRdb called clonotypes with MiXCR, one entry per CDR3 protein. The data hold about 130,000 distinct CDR3 sequences, with 55% to 75% observed a single time. Unsorted bulk tissue (roughly 19-31 mg) underwent RNA and DNA co-extraction. Sequenced: liver tumor tissue from sampling region 3. The subset here: tumor region T3, left-lateral pole. These receptors were collected from a woman in her sixties with primary liver carcinoma and hepatitis B virus infection.

A word on this clonotype: The junction and the germline gene differ at one end; a read error may be behind it. The rearrangement joins TRBV11-1 to TRBJ2-6, with a weak D call TRBD2 (6 bases). The CDR3 totals 16 residues. Germline CDR1 and CDR2: SGHAT and FQDESV (reference sequence). The CDR3 here is CSSSSEGAGGANVLTF. CDR3 in DNA: TGTTCCAGCAGCTCTGAAGGGGCGGGCGGGGCCAATGTCCTGACTTTC.

The table lists this clonotype with many counts. This rearrangement joins TRBV29-1 to TRBJ1-2; TRBD1 matches at 8 bases. The V gene end was trimmed by 1 base and the J gene end by 14 bases; junction bases not matched to a gene: 6. The CDR3 is made up of 11 amino acids. CDR1 and CDR2 (germline): SQVTM, ANQGSEA. CDR3 in DNA: TGCAGCGTTGAAGGACAGGGGTTATGGACCTTC. Amino acids: CSVEGQGLWTF.

This clonotype showed up just a few times. This may stem from a read error, because a much larger clone lies one nucleotide away. The chain uses TRBV4-1 and TRBJ1-2, with 9 bases matching TRBD1. The CDR3 is 13 amino acids. The V and J ends lost 4 bases and 10 bases, in that order; junction bases with no gene match: 7. Germline CDR1 reads MGHRA; CDR2 reads YSYEKL. The CDR3, as DNA: TGCGCCAGCAGCCCAACAGGGGGCCGTGACTACACCTTC. It specifies CASSPTGGRDYTF.

The V gene is TRBV6-5, the J gene TRBJ1-2; no reliable D call. With 7 bases removed from V and 3 bases from J, the gap between germline ends came to 15 bases. Germline CDR1 MNHEY, CDR2 SVGAGI. This CDR3 contains 14 residues. CDR3 bases: TGTGCCAGCATTGCCACACGGGCTGACTATGGCTACACCTTC. Amino acids: CASIATRADYGYTF.

This clonotype was detected ten times or more. V and J are TRBV5-1 and TRBJ2-5; D remains ambiguous. The CDR3 extends over 14 amino acids. From germline, CDR1 is SGHRS and CDR2 YFSETQ. Trimming cost V 0 bases and J 2 bases, with 8 bases left between them. CDR3 amino acids: CASSLGGSQETQYF. The CDR3, as DNA: TGCGCCAGCAGCTTGGGGGGATCGCAAGAGACCCAGTACTTC.

This clonotype was detected many times. V gene TRBV12-3 or TRBV12-4 combines with J gene TRBJ1-5; no clear D. V was cut by 4 bases and J by 2 bases, with 6 bases left in between. This CDR3 is built from 13 residues. CDR3 in amino acids: CASSWMGNQPQHF. Written as DNA, the CDR3 is TGTGCCAGCAGTTGGATGGGCAATCAGCCCCAGCATTTT.

With regard to this clonotype: The CDR3 end shows no conserved phenylalanine or tryptophan, and so a read error is likely. The rearrangement uses TRBV11-2 and TRBJ2-2; weak D call: TRBD1 (5 bases). Trimming removed 4 bases from V and 7 bases from J, with 13 bases in between. CDR3 size: 14 residues. The germline V gene encodes CDR1 SGHAT and CDR2 FQNNGV. The CDR3 loop reads CASSSRPTGGELFL. The CDR3 DNA reads TGTGCCAGCAGCTCGCGACCCACAGGCGGGGAGCTGTTTCTT.

At least ten counts were recorded for this clonotype. The chain employs TRBV6-2 or TRBV6-3 and TRBJ2-3, with D unresolved. CDR3 length equals 14 residues. Deletions cut 2 bases from V and 0 bases from J, with 6 bases between. Germline CDR1 reads MNHEY; CDR2 reads SVGEGT. CDR3: CASSYGGSTDTQYF. The CDR3 region has the DNA TGTGCCAGCAGTTACGGCGGCAGCACAGATACGCAGTATTTT.

This clonotype has more than one count but fewer than ten. It may be a read error: a sequence one base away is much more abundant. The chain has TRBV6-2 or TRBV6-3 and TRBJ2-3, with TRBD2 identical over 7 bases. J lost 2 bases, V lost 6 bases, and 5 bases had no gene match. Germline V lookup: CDR1 MNHEY, CDR2 SVGEGT. This CDR3 comprises 14 residues. CDR3 in amino acids: CASRSGKDTDTQYF. For the CDR3, the DNA is TGTGCCAGCAGGAGCGGGAAGGACACAGATACGCAGTATTTT.

By proportion, this clonotype is medium-sized. This chain links TRBV12-3 or TRBV12-4 with TRBJ1-1; D may be TRBD1 (6 bases). The CDR3 spans 16 residues. V was pared by 2 bases and J by 2 bases, with 15 bases between. For the CDR3, the DNA is TGTGCCAGCAGTTTACCGGGGGGGGCGCCTAACACTGAAGCTTTCTTT. Translation: CASSLPGGAPNTEAFF.

This clonotype came up many times. V gene TRBV6-1 combines with J gene TRBJ2-1; no reliable D call. The CDR3 consists of 13 residues. Looked up from germline, CDR1 is MNHNS and CDR2 is SASEGT. Deletions cut 1 base from V and 4 bases from J, with 5 bases between. The CDR3 region has the DNA TGTGCCAGCAGTGAAGGCCTTTACAATGAGCAGTTCTTC. Translating gives CASSEGLYNEQFF.

This clonotype was observed once. A much larger clone is a single base away; this may be a read error. V usage is TRBV7-8 and J usage is TRBJ2-1; D unclear. V was clipped by 1 base and J by 8 bases, with 21 bases between them. CDR3 length: 17 amino acids. The germline V gene encodes CDR1 SGHVS and CDR2 FQNEAQ. The CDR3 loop reads CASSLGAWVVRWDEQFF. CDR3 coding DNA: TGTGCCAGCAGCTTAGGGGCCTGGGTCGTCCGATGGGATGAGCAGTTCTTC.

Notes on this clonotype: A much larger clonotype is one base distant, so this may be a read error. No conserved phenylalanine or tryptophan ends this CDR3, so it is likely a read error. The chain is built from TRBV4-1 and TRBJ2-1; TRBD1 is a possible D gene (6 bases). CDR3 size: 16 residues. Per the germline V gene, CDR1 is MGHRA and CDR2 is YSYEKL. Trimming took off 0 bases at V and 5 bases at J, with 14 bases between the two ends. The CDR3 bases are TGCGCCAGCAGCCAAGAACCTCCCGACAGGCACAATGAGCAGTTCCTC. Amino acid sequence: CASSQEPPDRHNEQFL.

In the case of this clonotype: Germline is not matched at one junction end, which may reflect a read error. The chain recombines TRBV11-2 with TRBJ2-1, with 7 bases fitting TRBD2. Matching the DNA end better, TRBJ2-7 makes the J call doubtful. The CDR3 is made up of 15 amino acids. Germline values: CDR1 SGHAT, CDR2 FQNNGV. The CDR3 protein is CASSLGTTGYNEQYF. The CDR3, as DNA: TGTGCCAGTAGCTTAGGGACTACCGGTTACAATGAGCAGTACTTC.

This clonotype occurred once. This clone may be a read error of a much larger clone one base away. The chain uses TRBV5-6 and TRBJ2-5; D may match TRBD1 or TRBD2 (5 bases each). Germline-derived CDR1 and CDR2 are SGHDT and YYEEEE. V lost 4 bases and J lost 4, with 17 bases in between. The length of the CDR3 is 15 residues. CDR3 residues: CASSGPGAGRETQYF. CDR3 in DNA: TGTGCCAGCAGCGGACCCGGGGCAGGGAGAGAGACCCAGTACTTC.

This clonotype was seen a single time. The genes are TRBV28 and TRBJ2-1; 11 nucleotides align to TRBD2. The CDR3 spans 14 residues. V was pared by 6 bases and J by 12 bases, with 10 bases of the junction left unmatched. Germline V gives CDR1 MDHEN, CDR2 SYDVKM. CDR3 DNA: TGTGCCAGCAGGTTTAGCGGGAGGGCCGCTGGGCAGTTCTTC. It codes for CASRFSGRAAGQFF. Together with reference TRBV28 and TRBJ2-1, the CDR3 gives the full variable domain: DVKVTQSSRYLVKRTGEKVFLECVQDMDHENMFWYRQDPGLGLRLIYFSYDVKMKEKGDIPEGYSVSREKKERFSLILESASTNQTSMYLCASRFSGRAAGQFFGPGTRLTVL.

The chain links TRBV5-6 to TRBJ1-6; D is unclear. This CDR3 region has 17 residues. From germline, CDR1 is SGHDT and CDR2 YYEEEE. The CDR3 is CVNSFRGDLSYNSPLHF. In DNA form, the CDR3 reads TGTGTCAACAGCTTCCGCGGGGATCTCTCCTATAATTCACCCCTCCACTTT.

This clonotype was detected once. Just one base apart from a much larger clone, this may be a read error. The chain uses TRBV5-4 and TRBJ2-2; no reliable D call. CDR1 is SGHNT, CDR2 YYREEE, per germline (reference sequence). The CDR3 covers 13 residues. The CDR3 loop is CTSSLEVAGELFF. As DNA, the CDR3 is TGTACCAGCAGCTTGGAAGTAGCCGGGGAGCTGTTTTTT.

Note on this clonotype: A read error may produce the germline difference seen at one junction end. V usage is TRBV29-1 and J usage is TRBJ2-1; 10 bases agree with TRBD2. The CDR3 extends over 14 amino acids. CDR1 is SQVTM, CDR2 ANQGSEA, per germline. CDR3 sequence: CSAESGTSANEQIF. CDR3 DNA sequence: TGTAGCGCCGAATCCGGGACTAGCGCCAATGAGCAGATCTTC.

To note about this clonotype: The missing conserved phenylalanine or tryptophan at the end of this CDR3 makes a read error likely. This chain uses TRBV5-5 with TRBJ1-1, with D possibly being TRBD1 (6 bases). Trimming took 4 bases from V and 5 from J, leaving 12 bases between them. Germline V gene lookup returns CDR1 SGHKS and CDR2 YYEKEE (reference sequence). The CDR3 contains 13 residues. In DNA form, the CDR3 reads TGTGCCAGCAGCCTTTTTGGACAGACTGAAGCTTTCCTT. Amino acids: CASSLFGQTEAFL.

This clonotype has only a few counts. The J gene is TRBJ1-1, the V gene TRBV12-3 or TRBV12-4, with D possibly being TRBD1 (6 bases). Deletions cut 6 bases from V and 0 bases from J, with 14 bases between. This CDR3 is 15 amino acids long. The CDR3 nucleotides read TGTGCCAGCAGCCGGACGACAGGCCTGAACACTGAAGCTTTCTTT. This codes for CASSRTTGLNTEAFF.

This clonotype has a count of ten or more. The chain links TRBV12-3 or TRBV12-4 to TRBJ1-2, with 7 bases identical to TRBD1. V gave up 4 bases and J gave up 4 bases; unmatched junction bases: 6. This CDR3 region has 14 residues. CDR3 sequence reads: CASSYESGGYGYTF. The CDR3 coding sequence is TGTGCCAGCAGTTACGAATCAGGGGGCTATGGCTACACCTTC.

This clonotype has just one count. CDR3 DNA: TGCAGTGCTGAGGGGGGACTAGCGGGAGACGATGAGCAGTTCTTC. Translation: CSAEGGLAGDDEQFF. The J gene is TRBJ2-1, the V gene TRBV29-1; 14 bases agree with TRBD2. The germline V gene has CDR1 SQVTM and CDR2 ANQGSEA. The CDR3 loop spans 15 amino acids.

A remark on this clonotype: The junction shows a germline mismatch at one end, possibly a read error. This sequence joins TRBV28 and TRBJ2-3, with TRBD1 matching 7 bases. Looked up from germline, CDR1 is MDHEN and CDR2 is SYDVKM. There are 14 residues in the CDR3. The CDR3 is CANSLLQGRDTQYF. CDR3 DNA sequence: TGTGCCAACAGTTTACTACAGGGGAGAGATACGCAGTATTTT.

This clonotype was recorded many times. The chain carries TRBV13 and TRBJ2-1; 9 bases agree with TRBD2. In germline, CDR1 is PRHDT, CDR2 FYEKMQ (reference sequence). Trimming cost V 3 bases and J 5 bases; bases outside gene matches: 5. This CDR3 is built from 15 residues. CDR3 loop: CASSFVGGRDNEQFF. CDR3 in DNA: TGTGCCAGCAGCTTTGTAGGCGGGAGGGACAATGAGCAGTTCTTC.

Points on this clonotype: Given a much more abundant clone one base away, this may be a read error. The V gene is TRBV7-8, the J gene TRBJ2-3; D perhaps matches TRBD1 (5 bases). The better agreement between TRBJ1-5 and the DNA end casts doubt on the J call. CDR3 length equals 18 residues. The germline V gene encodes CDR1 SGHVS and CDR2 FQNEAQ. CDR3 sequence (DNA): TGTGCCAGCGACACGGGACTAGCGGGAAGCTCTAGCACAGATACGCAGCATTTT. Translated, it gives CASDTGLAGSSSTDTQHF.

This chain joins TRBV12-3 or TRBV12-4 and TRBJ1-5; no definite D call. V lost 3 bases and J 7 bases, leaving 13 bases between the germline ends. The CDR3 has 14 amino acids. The CDR3 reads CASSFLGSYQPQHF. CDR3 nucleotide sequence: TGTGCCAGCAGTTTTCTGGGTTCCTACCAGCCCCAGCATTTT.